One and the same sample provided the 10 T cell receptor beta chains below, sequenced in a study of cytomegalovirus exposure and HLA in healthy donors. PCR employed 60 Vbeta and 13 Jbeta primers. Using immunoSEQ multiplex PCR, the repertoire was profiled, and TCRdb retains in-frame clones only, with some absent. This table has 130,000 to 150,000 clones, about 80% appearing once. Sample: PBMCs. Every receptor here comes from a man aged 35 to 55 in good health and CMV-seropositive.

The rearrangement joins TRBV18 to TRBJ2-1, with 10 positions matching TRBD2. J gave up 3 bases and V 3 bases, and 2 bases lay outside the gene matches. This CDR3 is 15 amino acids long. CDR1 KGHSH and CDR2 LQKENI come from the germline V gene. The chain's CDR3 is CASSPGTSDYNEQFF. CDR3 coding DNA: TGTGCCAGCTCACCCGGGACTAGCGACTACAATGAGCAGTTCTTC.

This sequence joins TRBV7-7 and TRBJ1-4; 8 bases are a match to TRBD1. The CDR3 is 15 residues long. V gave up 2 bases and J gave up 2 bases; unmatched junction bases: 1. The germline gives CDR1 SSHAT, CDR2 FNYEAQ (reference sequence). CDR3: CASSLRTGTNEKLFF. For the CDR3, the DNA is TGTGCCAGCAGCTTAAGGACAGGGACTAATGAAAAACTGTTTTTT.

The genes are TRBV30 and TRBJ2-2; 7 bases are shared with TRBD2. V trimming: 5 bases; J trimming: 5 bases; junction bases outside the gene matches: 8. The V gene's germline CDR1 is GTSNPN and CDR2 SVGIG (reference sequence). This CDR3 comprises 14 residues. CDR3 sequence reads: CAWASGAETGELFF. The CDR3 bases are TGTGCCTGGGCTAGCGGAGCAGAAACCGGGGAGCTGTTTTTT.

The rearrangement links TRBV6-5 to TRBJ1-2; a weak D match, TRBD1 (5 bases). From germline, CDR1 is MNHEY and CDR2 SVGAGI. The length of the CDR3 is 13 residues. Trimming removed 6 bases from V and 0 bases from J, with 8 bases in between. In DNA form, the CDR3 reads TGTGCCAGCAGATCGACAGCTAACTATGGCTACACCTTC. It encodes CASRSTANYGYTF.

The rearrangement joins TRBV5-1 to TRBJ2-7; D might be TRBD1 (7 bases). CDR1 and CDR2 from the germline V gene are SGHRS and YFSETQ. Trimming removed 4 bases from V and 2 bases from J, with 16 bases in between. The CDR3 extends over 15 amino acids. CDR3 sequence (DNA): TGCGCCAGCAGCCCTGGCGGGACAGAAGCCTACGAGCAGTACTTC. Amino acid sequence: CASSPGGTEAYEQYF.

The J gene is TRBJ1-2, the V gene TRBV6-1, with 8 bases fitting TRBD1. CDR1 is MNHNS and CDR2 is SASEGT in the germline V gene. The CDR3 is made up of 15 amino acids. V dropped 6 bases and J dropped 4; count of bases not matched to a gene: 10. CDR3 DNA: TGTGCCAGCAGAAATACACAGGGGGGATCCTATGGCTACACCTTC. Translating it yields CASRNTQGGSYGYTF.

This rearrangement joins TRBV5-1 to TRBJ2-7; 9 bases map to TRBD1. Germline trimming cut 4 bases from V and 2 bases from J; bases unmatched to any gene: 7. The CDR3 is 15 amino acids. Looked up from germline, CDR1 is SGHRS and CDR2 is YFSETQ. CDR3 region: CASSPEGQGAYEQYF. The CDR3 region has the DNA TGCGCCAGCAGCCCCGAGGGACAGGGCGCCTACGAGCAGTACTTC.

V usage is TRBV6-5 and J usage is TRBJ1-2, with D uncertain. Between the trimmed V and J ends, which lost 7 bases and 2 bases, there was a span of 17 bases. The length of the CDR3 is 15 residues. Looked up from germline, CDR1 is MNHEY and CDR2 is SVGAGI. DNA for the CDR3: TGTGCCAGCACCACTAGACCGAATCGGAACTATGGCTACACCTTC. It translates to CASTTRPNRNYGYTF.

The chain carries TRBV6-1 and TRBJ1-5; 7 bases line up with TRBD1. Trimming at V came to 7 bases and at J to 5 bases, leaving 8 bases not matched to a gene. This CDR3 spans 14 amino acids. CDR1 and CDR2 (germline): MNHNS, SASEGT. The CDR3 region has the DNA TGTGCCAGCACCTGGACAGGTAACGATCAGCCCCAGCATTTT. Its protein product is CASTWTGNDQPQHF.

V is TRBV7-8 and J is TRBJ1-3, with TRBD1 matching 9 bases. Trimming removed 5 bases from V and 1 base from J; junction bases left unmatched: 9. The V gene's germline CDR1 is SGHVS and CDR2 FQNEAQ. The CDR3 has 17 amino acids. Here the CDR3 reads CASSPVGTGYSGNTIYF. CDR3 DNA sequence: TGTGCCAGCAGCCCCGTTGGGACAGGGTATTCTGGAAACACCATATATTTT.